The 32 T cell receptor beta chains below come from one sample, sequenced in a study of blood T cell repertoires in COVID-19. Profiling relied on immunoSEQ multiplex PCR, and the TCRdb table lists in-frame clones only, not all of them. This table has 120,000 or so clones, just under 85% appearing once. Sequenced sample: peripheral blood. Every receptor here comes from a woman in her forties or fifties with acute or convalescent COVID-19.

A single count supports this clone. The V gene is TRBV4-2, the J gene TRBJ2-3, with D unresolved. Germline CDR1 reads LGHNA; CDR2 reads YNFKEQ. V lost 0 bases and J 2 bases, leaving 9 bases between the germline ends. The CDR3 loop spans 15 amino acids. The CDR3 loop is CASSQEWLLTDTQYF. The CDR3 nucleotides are TGTGCCAGCAGCCAAGAGTGGCTCCTCACAGATACGCAGTATTTT.

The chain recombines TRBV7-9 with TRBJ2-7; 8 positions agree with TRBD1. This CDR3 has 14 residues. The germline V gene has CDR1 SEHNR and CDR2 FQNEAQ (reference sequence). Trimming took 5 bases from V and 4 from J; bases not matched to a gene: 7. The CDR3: CASSPSRGRYEQYF. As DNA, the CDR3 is TGTGCCAGCAGCCCCTCCAGGGGGCGTTACGAGCAGTACTTC.

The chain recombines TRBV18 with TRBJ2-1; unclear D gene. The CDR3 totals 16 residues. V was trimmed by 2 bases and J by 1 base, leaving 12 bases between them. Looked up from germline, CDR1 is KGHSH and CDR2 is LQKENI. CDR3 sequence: CASSPSDRVSYNEQFF. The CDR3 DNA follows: TGTGCCAGCTCACCATCCGACCGGGTGTCCTACAATGAGCAGTTCTTC.

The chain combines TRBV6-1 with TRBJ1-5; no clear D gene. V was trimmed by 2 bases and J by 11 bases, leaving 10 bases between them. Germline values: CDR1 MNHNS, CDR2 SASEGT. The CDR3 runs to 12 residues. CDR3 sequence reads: CASSEITTSQHF. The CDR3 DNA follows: TGTGCCAGCAGTGAAATCACTACGTCCCAGCATTTT.

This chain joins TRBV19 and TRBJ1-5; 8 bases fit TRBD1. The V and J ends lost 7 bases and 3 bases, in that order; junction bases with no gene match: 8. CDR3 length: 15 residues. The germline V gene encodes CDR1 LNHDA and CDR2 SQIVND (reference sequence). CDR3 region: CASKKGQATNQPQHF. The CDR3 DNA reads TGTGCCAGTAAAAAGGGACAGGCCACCAATCAGCCCCAGCATTTT.

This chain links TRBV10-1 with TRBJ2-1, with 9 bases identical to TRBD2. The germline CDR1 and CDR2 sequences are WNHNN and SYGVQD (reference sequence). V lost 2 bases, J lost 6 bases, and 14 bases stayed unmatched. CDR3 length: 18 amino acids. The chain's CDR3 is CASSEGGGAVFSVNEQFF. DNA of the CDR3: TGCGCCAGCAGTGAGGGCGGGGGGGCCGTTTTCTCTGTCAATGAGCAGTTCTTC.

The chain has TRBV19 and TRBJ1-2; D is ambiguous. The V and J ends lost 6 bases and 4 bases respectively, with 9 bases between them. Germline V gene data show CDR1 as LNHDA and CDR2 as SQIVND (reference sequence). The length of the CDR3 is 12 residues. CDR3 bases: TGTGCCAGTAGCCTAACAGTCTATGGCTACACCTTC. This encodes CASSLTVYGYTF.

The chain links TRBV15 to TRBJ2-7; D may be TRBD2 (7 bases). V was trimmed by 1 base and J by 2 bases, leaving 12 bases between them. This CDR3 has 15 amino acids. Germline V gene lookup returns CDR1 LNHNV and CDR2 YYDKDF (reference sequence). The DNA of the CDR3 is TGTGCCACCAGCAGAGCGGCGGGGGCCACCTACGAGCAGTACTTC. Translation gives CATSRAAGATYEQYF.

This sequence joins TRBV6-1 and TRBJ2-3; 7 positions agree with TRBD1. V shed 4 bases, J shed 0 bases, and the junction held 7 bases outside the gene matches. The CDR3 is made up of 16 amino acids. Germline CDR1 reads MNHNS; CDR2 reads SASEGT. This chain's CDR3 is CASSARGPTSTDTQYF. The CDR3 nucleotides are TGTGCCAGCAGTGCAAGGGGGCCAACTAGCACAGATACGCAGTATTTT.

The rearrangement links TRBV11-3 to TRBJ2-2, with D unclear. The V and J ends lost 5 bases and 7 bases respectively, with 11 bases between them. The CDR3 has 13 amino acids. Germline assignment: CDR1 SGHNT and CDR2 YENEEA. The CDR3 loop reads CASSARSVGELFF. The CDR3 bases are TGTGCCAGCAGCGCCCGGTCGGTCGGGGAGCTGTTTTTT.

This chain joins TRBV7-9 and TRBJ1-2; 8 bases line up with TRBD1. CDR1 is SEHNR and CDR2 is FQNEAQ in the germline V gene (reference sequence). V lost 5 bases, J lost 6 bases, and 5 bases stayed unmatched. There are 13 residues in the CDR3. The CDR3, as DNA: TGTGCCAGCAGCCGGACAGGGCGTGATGGCTACACCTTC. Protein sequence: CASSRTGRDGYTF. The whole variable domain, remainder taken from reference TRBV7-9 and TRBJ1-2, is DTGVSQNPRHKITKRGQNVTFRCDPISEHNRLYWYRQTLGQGPEFLTYFQNEAQLEKSRLLSDRFSAERPKGSFSTLEIQRTEQGDSAMYLCASSRTGRDGYTFGSGTRLTVV.

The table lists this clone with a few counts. The CDR3 region is CASSINRATEAFF. CDR3 nucleotides: TGTGCCAGTAGTATCAACAGGGCTACTGAAGCTTTCTTT. The J gene is TRBJ1-1, the V gene TRBV19, with D possibly being TRBD1 (6 bases). The CDR3 is 13 residues long. V lost 3 bases and J 5 bases, leaving 10 bases between the germline ends. Germline lookup yields CDR1 LNHDA and CDR2 SQIVND (reference sequence). The full variable domain, its missing parts supplied by reference TRBV19 and TRBJ1-1, is DGGITQSPKYLFRKEGQNVTLSCEQNLNHDAMYWYRQDPGQGLRLIYYSQIVNDFQKGDIAEGYSVSREKKESFPLTVTSAQKNPTAFYLCASSINRATEAFFGQGTRLTVV.

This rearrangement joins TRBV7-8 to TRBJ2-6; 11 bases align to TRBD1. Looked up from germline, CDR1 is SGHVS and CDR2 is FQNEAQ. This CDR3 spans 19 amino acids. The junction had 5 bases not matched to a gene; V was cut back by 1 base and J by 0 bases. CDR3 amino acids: CASSLVRDRGGSGANVLTF. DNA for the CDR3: TGTGCCAGCAGCTTAGTCCGGGACAGGGGGGGCTCTGGGGCCAACGTCCTGACTTTC.

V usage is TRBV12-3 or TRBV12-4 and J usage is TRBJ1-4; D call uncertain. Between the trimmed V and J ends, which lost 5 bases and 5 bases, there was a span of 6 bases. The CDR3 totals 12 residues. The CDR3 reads CASSNLNEKLFF. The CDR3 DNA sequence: TGTGCCAGCAGTAATTTAAATGAAAAACTGTTTTTT.

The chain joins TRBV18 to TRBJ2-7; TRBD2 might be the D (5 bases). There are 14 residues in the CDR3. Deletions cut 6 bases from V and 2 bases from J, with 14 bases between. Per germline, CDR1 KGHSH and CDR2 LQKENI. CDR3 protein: CASSKDRRAYEQYF. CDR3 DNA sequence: TGTGCCAGCTCTAAGGACCGGCGGGCCTACGAGCAGTACTTC.

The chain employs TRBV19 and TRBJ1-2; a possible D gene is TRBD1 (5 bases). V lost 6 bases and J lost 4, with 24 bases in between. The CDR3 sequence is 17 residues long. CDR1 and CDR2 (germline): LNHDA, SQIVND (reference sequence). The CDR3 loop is CASRGSSTARWGYGYTF. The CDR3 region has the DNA TGTGCCAGTAGGGGATCTTCGACAGCTCGTTGGGGCTATGGCTACACCTTC.

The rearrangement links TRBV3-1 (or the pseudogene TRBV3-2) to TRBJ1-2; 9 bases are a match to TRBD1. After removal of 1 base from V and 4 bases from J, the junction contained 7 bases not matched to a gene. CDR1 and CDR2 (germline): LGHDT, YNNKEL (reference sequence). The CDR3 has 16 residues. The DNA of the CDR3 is TGTGCCAGCAGCCAAGGTAGTGGACAGGGGAGCTATGGCTACACCTTC. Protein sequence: CASSQGSGQGSYGYTF.

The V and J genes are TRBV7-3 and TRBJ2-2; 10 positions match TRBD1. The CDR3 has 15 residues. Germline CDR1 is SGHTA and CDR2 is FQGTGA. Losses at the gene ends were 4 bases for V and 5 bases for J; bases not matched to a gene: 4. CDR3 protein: CASSSRQGATGELFF. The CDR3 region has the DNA TGTGCCAGCAGCTCCCGACAGGGGGCAACCGGGGAGCTGTTTTTT. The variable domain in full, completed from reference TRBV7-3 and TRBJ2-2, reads GAGVSQTPSNKVTEKGKYVELRCDPISGHTALYWYRQSLGQGPEFLIYFQGTGAADDSGLPNDRFFAVRPEGSVSTLKIQRTERGDSAVYLCASSSRQGATGELFFGEGSRLTVL.

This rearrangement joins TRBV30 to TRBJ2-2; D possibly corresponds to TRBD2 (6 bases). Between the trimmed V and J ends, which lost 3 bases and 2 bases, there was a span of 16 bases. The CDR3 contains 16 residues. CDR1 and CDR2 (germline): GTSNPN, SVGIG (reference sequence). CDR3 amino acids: CAWRMRGKGNTGELFF. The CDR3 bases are TGTGCCTGGAGAATGCGGGGAAAGGGCAACACCGGGGAGCTGTTTTTT.

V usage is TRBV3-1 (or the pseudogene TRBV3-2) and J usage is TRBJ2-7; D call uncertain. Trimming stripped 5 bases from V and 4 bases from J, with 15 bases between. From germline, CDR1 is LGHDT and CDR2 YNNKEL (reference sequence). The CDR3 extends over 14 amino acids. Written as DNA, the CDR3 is TGTGCCAGCAGCAAAGGCGGCAGCTTTTACGAGCAGTACTTC. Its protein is CASSKGGSFYEQYF.

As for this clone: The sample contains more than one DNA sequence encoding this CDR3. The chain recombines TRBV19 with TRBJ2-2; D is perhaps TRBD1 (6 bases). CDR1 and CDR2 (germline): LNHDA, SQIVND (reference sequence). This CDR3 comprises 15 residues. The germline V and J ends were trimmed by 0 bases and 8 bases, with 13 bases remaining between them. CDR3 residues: CASSIDRQGTGELFF. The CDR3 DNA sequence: TGTGCCAGTAGTATAGATAGGCAAGGGACAGGGGAGCTGTTTTTT.

In nucleotides, the CDR3 is TGTGCTAGTGGTTCACTTCAAAGCGGCGGGGAGCTGTTTTTT. It is translated as CASGSLQSGGELFF. This chain connects TRBV12-5 to TRBJ2-2; TRBD2 might be the D (5 bases). Germline V gene sequence: CDR1 LGHNT, CDR2 FRNRAP. The V end was cut by 4 bases, the J end by 7 bases, with 13 bases between. CDR3 length equals 14 residues.

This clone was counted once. CDR3 bases: TGTGCCAGCAGCCTAACCCACAGCGGGGCCTCCGGGCAGTACTTC. Residues: CASSLTHSGASGQYF. The chain recombines TRBV7-2 with TRBJ2-7, with TRBD2 identical over 7 bases. This CDR3 is 15 amino acids long. From germline, CDR1 is SGHTA and CDR2 FQGNSA. The ends lost 5 bases at V and 9 bases at J; junction bases unmatched: 16.

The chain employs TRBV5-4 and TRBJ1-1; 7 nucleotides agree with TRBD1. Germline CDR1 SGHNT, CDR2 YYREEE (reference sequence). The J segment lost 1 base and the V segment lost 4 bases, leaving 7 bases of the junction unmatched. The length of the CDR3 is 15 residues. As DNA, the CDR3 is TGTGCCAGCAGCACAGGGGCTTCATCGAACACTGAAGCTTTCTTT. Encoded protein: CASSTGASSNTEAFF.

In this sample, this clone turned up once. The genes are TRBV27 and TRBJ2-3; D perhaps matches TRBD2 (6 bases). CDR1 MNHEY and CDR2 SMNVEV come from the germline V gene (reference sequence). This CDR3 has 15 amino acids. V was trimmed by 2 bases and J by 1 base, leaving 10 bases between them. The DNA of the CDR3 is TGTGCCAGCAGTTTAGGGGGAGGAGGCACAGATACGCAGTATTTT. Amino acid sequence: CASSLGGGGTDTQYF.

CDR3 DNA: TGTGCCATCAGGACAGCCACTGAAGCTTTCTTT. Its protein product is CAIRTATEAFF. This sequence joins TRBV19 and TRBJ1-1; D perhaps matches TRBD1 (6 bases). This CDR3 is 11 amino acids long. Trimming removed 10 bases at V and 4 bases at J, with 10 bases between. Germline CDR1 and CDR2: LNHDA and SQIVND (reference sequence).

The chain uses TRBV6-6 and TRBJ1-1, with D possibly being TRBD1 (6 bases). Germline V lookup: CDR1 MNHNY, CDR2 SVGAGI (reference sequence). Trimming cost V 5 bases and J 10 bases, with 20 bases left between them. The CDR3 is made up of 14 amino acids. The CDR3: CASSPRGRGLIAFF. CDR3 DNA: TGTGCCAGCAGTCCGCGAGGGCGGGGGCTGATAGCTTTCTTT.

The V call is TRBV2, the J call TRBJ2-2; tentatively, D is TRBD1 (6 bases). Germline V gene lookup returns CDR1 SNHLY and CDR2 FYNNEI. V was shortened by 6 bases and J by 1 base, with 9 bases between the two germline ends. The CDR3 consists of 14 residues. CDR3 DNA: TGTGCCAGCAGCCCGACAGGGAACACCGGGGAGCTGTTTTTT. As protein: CASSPTGNTGELFF.

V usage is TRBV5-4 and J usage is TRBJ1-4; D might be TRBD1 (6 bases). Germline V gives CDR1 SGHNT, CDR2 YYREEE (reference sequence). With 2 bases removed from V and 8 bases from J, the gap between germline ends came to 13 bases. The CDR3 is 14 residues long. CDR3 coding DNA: TGTGCCAGCAGCTTTGGGGGCCAGCGGGAAAAACTGTTTTTT. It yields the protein CASSFGGQREKLFF.

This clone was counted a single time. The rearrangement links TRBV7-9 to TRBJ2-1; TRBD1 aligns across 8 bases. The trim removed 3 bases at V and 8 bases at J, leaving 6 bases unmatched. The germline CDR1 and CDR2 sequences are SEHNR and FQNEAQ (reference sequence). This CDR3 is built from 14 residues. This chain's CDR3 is CASSLDRATDEQFF. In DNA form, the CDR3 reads TGTGCCAGCAGCTTGGACAGGGCGACTGATGAGCAGTTCTTC. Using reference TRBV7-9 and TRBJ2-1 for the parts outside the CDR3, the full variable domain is DTGVSQNPRHKITKRGQNVTFRCDPISEHNRLYWYRQTLGQGPEFLTYFQNEAQLEKSRLLSDRFSAERPKGSFSTLEIQRTEQGDSAMYLCASSLDRATDEQFFGPGTRLTVL.

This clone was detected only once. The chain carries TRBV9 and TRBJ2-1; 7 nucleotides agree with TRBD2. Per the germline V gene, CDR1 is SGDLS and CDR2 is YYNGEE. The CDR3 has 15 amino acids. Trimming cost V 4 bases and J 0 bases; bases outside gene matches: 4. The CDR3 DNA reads TGTGCCAGCAGCCCCAGCGGGGCCTCCTACAATGAGCAGTTCTTC. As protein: CASSPSGASYNEQFF.

The CDR3 loop reads CASSKDRALRTEAFF. CDR3 nucleotide sequence: TGTGCCAGCTCAAAGGACAGGGCTCTTAGGACTGAAGCTTTCTTT. The J gene is TRBJ1-1, the V gene TRBV18, with 8 bases fitting TRBD1. This CDR3 spans 15 amino acids. Germline-derived CDR1 and CDR2 are KGHSH and LQKENI. V dropped 5 bases and J dropped 5; count of bases not matched to a gene: 10.